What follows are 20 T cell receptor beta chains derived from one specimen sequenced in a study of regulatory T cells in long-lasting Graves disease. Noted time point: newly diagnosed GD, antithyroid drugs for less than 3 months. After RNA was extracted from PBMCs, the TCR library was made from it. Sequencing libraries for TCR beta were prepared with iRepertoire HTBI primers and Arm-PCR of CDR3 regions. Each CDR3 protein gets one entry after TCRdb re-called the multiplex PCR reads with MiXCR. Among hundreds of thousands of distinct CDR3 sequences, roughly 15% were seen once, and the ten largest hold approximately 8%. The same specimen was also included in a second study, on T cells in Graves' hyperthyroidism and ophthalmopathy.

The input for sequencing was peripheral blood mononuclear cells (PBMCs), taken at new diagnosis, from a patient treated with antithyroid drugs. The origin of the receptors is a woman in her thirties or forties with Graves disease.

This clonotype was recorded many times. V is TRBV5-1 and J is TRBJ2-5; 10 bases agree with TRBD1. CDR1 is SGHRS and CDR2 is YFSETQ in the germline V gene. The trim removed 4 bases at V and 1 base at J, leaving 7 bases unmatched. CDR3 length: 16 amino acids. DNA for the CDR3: TGCGCCAGCAGCGACGGGACAGGGGTGGGCCAAGAGACCCAGTACTTC. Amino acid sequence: CASSDGTGVGQETQYF.

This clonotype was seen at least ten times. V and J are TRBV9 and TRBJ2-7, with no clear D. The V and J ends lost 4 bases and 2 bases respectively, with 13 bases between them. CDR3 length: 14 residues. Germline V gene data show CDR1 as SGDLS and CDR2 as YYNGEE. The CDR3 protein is CASSPPVWPYEQYF. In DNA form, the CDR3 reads TGTGCCAGCAGCCCCCCGGTGTGGCCCTACGAGCAGTACTTC.

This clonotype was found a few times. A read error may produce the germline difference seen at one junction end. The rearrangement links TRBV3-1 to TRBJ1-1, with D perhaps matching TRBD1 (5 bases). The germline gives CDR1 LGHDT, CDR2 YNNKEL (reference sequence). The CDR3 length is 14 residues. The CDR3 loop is CASRPGAQNTEALF. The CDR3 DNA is TGTGCCAGCAGGCCCGGGGCCCAGAACACTGAAGCTCTCTTT. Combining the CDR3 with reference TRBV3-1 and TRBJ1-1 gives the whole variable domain DTAVSQTPKYLVTQMGNDKSIKCEQNLGHDTMYWYKQDSKKFLKIMFSYNNKELIINETVPNRFSPKSPDKAHLNLHINSLELGDSAVYFCASRPGAQNTEALFGQGTRLTVV.

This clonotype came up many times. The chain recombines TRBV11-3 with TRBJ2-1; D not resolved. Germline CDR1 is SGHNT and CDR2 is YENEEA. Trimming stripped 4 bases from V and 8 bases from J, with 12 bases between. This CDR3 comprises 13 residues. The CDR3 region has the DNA TGTGCCAGCAGCTCACGACGTGTTGATGAGCAGTTCTTC. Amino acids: CASSSRRVDEQFF. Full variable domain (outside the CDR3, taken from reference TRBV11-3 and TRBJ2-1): EAGVVQSPRYKIIEKKQPVAFWCNPISGHNTLYWYLQNLGQGPELLIRYENEEAVDDSQLPKDRFSAERLKGVDSTLKIQPAELGDSAVYLCASSSRRVDEQFFGPGTRLTVL.

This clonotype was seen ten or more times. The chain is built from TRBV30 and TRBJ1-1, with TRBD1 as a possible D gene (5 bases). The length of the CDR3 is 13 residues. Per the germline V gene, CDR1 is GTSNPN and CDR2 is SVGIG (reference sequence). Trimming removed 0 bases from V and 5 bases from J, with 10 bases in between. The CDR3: CAWSVLGTTEAFF. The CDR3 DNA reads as TGTGCCTGGAGTGTACTGGGGACGACTGAAGCTTTCTTT.

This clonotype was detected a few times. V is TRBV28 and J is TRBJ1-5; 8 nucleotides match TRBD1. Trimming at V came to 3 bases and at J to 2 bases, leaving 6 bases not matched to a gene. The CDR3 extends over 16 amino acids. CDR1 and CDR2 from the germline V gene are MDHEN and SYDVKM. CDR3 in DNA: TGTGCCAGCAGTTTCCCAGGGGGCCGAGGCAATCAGCCCCAGCATTTT. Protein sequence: CASSFPGGRGNQPQHF. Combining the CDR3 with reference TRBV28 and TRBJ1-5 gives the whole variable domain DVKVTQSSRYLVKRTGEKVFLECVQDMDHENMFWYRQDPGLGLRLIYFSYDVKMKEKGDIPEGYSVSREKKERFSLILESASTNQTSMYLCASSFPGGRGNQPQHFGDGTRLSIL.

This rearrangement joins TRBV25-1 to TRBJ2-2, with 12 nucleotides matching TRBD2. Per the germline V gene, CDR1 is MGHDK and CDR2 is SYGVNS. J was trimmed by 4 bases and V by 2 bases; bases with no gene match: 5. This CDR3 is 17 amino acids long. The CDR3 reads CASSETLAGGPTGELFF. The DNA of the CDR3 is TGTGCCAGCAGTGAAACCCTAGCGGGAGGGCCCACCGGGGAGCTGTTTTTT.

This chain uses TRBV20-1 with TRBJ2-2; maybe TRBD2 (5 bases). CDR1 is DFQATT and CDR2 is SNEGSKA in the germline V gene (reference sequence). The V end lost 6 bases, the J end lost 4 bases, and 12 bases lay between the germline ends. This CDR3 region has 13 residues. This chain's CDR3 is CSAYVGSTGELFF. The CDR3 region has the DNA TGCAGTGCATATGTGGGGAGCACCGGGGAGCTGTTTTTT.

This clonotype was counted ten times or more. CDR3: CASSLGSPNYGYTF. The CDR3 DNA follows: TGTGCCAGCAGCTTAGGGTCTCCTAACTATGGCTACACCTTC. The chain links TRBV7-2 to TRBJ1-2; D is undetermined. The germline V gene has CDR1 SGHTA and CDR2 FQGNSA. Deletions cut 1 base from V and 0 bases from J, with 6 bases between. The CDR3 has 14 residues.

This CDR3 is CASSIVGISTGELFF. CDR3 nucleotides: TGTGCCAGTAGTATAGTGGGCATATCCACCGGGGAGCTGTTTTTT. V gene TRBV19 combines with J gene TRBJ2-2; D is uncertain. Germline V gives CDR1 LNHDA, CDR2 SQIVND (reference sequence). CDR3 size: 15 residues. The V gene lost 1 base and the J gene lost 4 bases, with 10 bases spanning the gap.

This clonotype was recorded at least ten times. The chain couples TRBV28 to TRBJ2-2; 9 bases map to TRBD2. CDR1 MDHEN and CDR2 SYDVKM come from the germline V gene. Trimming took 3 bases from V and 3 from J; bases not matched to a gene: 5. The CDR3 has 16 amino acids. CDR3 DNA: TGTGCCAGCAGTTTCCCCCAGCGGGGGGACACCGGGGAGCTGTTTTTT. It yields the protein CASSFPQRGDTGELFF.

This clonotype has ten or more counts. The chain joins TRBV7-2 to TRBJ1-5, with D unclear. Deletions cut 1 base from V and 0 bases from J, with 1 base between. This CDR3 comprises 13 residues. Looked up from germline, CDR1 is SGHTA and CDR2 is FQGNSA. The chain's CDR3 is CASSLDSNQPQHF. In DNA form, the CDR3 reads TGTGCCAGCAGCTTAGATAGCAATCAGCCCCAGCATTTT.

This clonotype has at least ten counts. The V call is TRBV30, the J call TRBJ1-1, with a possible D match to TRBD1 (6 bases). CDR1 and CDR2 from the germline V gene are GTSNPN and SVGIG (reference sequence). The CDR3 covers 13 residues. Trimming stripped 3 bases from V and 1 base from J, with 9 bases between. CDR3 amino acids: CAWRGQPNTEAFF. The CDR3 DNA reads TGTGCCTGGAGAGGACAGCCGAACACTGAAGCTTTCTTT.

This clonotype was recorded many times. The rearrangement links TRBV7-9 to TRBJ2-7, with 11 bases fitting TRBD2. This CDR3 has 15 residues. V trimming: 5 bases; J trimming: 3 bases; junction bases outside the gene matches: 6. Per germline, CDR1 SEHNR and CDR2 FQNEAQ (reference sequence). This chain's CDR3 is CASSPGLAELYEQYF. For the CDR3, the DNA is TGTGCCAGCAGCCCGGGACTAGCGGAACTCTACGAGCAGTACTTC.

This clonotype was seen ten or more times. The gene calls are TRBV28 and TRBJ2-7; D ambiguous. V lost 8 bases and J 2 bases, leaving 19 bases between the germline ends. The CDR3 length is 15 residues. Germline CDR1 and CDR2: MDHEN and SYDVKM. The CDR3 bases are TGTGCCAGCCGTCCGATCGGTGGGAATGCCTACGAGCAGTACTTC. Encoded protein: CASRPIGGNAYEQYF.

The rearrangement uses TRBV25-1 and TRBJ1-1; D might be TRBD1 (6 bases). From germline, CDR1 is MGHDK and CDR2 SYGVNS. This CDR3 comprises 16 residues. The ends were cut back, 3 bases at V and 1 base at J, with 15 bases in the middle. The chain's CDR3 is CASSDSGGPGNTEAFF. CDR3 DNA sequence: TGTGCCAGCAGTGATTCGGGGGGGCCGGGGAACACTGAAGCTTTCTTT.

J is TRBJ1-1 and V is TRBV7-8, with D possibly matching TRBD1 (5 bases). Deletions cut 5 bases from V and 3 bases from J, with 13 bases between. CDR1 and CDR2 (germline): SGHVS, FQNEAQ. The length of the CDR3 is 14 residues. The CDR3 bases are TGTGCCAGCAGCGACCTGGTAGGGGACACTGAAGCTTTCTTT. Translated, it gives CASSDLVGDTEAFF.

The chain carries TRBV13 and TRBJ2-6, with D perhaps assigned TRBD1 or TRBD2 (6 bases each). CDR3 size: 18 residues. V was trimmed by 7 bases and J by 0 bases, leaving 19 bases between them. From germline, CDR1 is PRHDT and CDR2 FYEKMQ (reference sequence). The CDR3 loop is CASMGTPAGGSGANVLTF. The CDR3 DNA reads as TGTGCCAGCATGGGGACACCAGCCGGGGGCTCTGGGGCCAACGTCCTGACTTTC. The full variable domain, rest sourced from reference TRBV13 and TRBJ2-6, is AAGVIQSPRHLIKEKRETATLKCYPIPRHDTVYWYQQGPGQDPQFLISFYEKMQSDKGSIPDRFSAQQFSDYHSELNMSSLELGDSALYFCASMGTPAGGSGANVLTFGAGSRLTVL.

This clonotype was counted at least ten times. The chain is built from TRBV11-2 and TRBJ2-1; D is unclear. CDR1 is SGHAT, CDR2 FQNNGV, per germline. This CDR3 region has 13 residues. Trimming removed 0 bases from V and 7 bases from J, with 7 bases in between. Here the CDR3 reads CASSLDPGNEQFF. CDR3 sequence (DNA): TGTGCCAGCAGCTTAGATCCTGGGAATGAGCAGTTCTTC. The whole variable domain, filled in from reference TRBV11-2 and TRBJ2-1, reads EAGVAQSPRYKIIEKRQSVAFWCNPISGHATLYWYQQILGQGPKLLIQFQNNGVVDDSQLPKDRFSAERLKGVDSTLKIQPAKLEDSAVYLCASSLDPGNEQFFGPGTRLTVL.

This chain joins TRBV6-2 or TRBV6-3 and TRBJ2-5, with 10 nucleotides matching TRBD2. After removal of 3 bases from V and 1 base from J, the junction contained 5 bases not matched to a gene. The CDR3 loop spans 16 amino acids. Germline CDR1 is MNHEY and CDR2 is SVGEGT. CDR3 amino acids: CASSYPSGSTQETQYF. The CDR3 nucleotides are TGTGCCAGCAGTTATCCTAGCGGGAGCACCCAAGAGACCCAGTACTTC.